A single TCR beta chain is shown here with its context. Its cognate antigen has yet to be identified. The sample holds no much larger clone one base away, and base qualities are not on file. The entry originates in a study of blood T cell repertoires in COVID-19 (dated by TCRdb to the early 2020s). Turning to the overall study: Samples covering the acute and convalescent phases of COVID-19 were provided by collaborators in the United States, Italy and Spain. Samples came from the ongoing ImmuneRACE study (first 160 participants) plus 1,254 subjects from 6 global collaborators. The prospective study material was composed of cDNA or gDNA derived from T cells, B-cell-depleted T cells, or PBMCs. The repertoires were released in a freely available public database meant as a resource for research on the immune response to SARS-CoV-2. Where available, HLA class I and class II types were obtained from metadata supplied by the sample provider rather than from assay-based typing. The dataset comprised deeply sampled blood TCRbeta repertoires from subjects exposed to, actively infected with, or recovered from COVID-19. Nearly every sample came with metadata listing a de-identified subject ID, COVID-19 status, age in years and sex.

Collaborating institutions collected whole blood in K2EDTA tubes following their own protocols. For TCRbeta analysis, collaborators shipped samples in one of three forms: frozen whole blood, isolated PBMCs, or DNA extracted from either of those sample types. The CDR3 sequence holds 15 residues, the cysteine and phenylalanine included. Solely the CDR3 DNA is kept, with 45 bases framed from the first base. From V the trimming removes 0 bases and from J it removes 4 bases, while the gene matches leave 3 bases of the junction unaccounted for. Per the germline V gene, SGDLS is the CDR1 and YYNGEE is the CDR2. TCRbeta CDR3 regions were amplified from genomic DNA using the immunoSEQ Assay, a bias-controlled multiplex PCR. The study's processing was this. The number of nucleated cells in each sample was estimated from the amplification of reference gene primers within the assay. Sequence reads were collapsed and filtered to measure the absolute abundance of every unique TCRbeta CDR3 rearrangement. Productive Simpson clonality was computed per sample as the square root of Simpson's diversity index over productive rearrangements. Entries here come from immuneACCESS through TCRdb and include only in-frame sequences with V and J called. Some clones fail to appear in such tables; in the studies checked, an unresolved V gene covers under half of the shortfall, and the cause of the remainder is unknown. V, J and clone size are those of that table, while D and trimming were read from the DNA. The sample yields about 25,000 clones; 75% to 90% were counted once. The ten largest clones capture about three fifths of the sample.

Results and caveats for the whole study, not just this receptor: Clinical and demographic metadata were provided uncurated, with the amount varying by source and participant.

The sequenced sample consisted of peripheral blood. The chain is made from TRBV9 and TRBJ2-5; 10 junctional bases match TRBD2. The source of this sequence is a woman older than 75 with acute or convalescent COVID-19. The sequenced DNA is TGTGCCAGCAGCGTAGAGCCTAGCGGGAGAGAGACCCAGTACTTC. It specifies CASSVEPSGRETQYF.